These T cell receptor beta chains were read from a single sample in a study of blood T cell repertoires in COVID-19. TCRdb's table, derived via immunoSEQ multiplex PCR, lists solely in-frame clones and lacks some. The data contain around 50,000 clones, over 80% of them seen just once; the ten biggest clones take up roughly 5%. Material: peripheral blood. The receptors derive from a human donor in a cohort sampled during active COVID-19. The CDR3 runs from the conserved cysteine through the conserved F or W. A D gene is named only where the DNA matches it firmly. Clone size appears in some rows only: once, few, many, or a class for an expanded clone.

v_gene	d_gene	j_gene	abundance	CDR3nt	CDR3aa
TRBV30	NA	TRBJ2-7	NA	TGTGCCTGGAGGGACAGCTACTACGAGCAGTACTTC	CAWRDSYYEQYF
TRBV7-2	NA	TRBJ1-2	NA	TGTGCCAGCAGCTTAGCCGGGAATAGCTTCTATGGCTACACCTTC	CASSLAGNSFYGYTF
TRBV7-6	TRBD2	TRBJ2-3	NA	TGTGCCAGCAGCTTAAGTGGACTAGCGACAGATACGCAGTATTTT	CASSLSGLATDTQYF
TRBV14	TRBD1	TRBJ1-2	NA	TGTGCCAGCAGCCCCGCCCGAGGACAGGGGGTAGGTGGCTACACCTTC	CASSPARGQGVGGYTF
TRBV6-6	TRBD1	TRBJ2-7	NA	TGTGCCAGCAGTAGGCCGGGACAGGGAAGCTACGAGCAGTACTTC	CASSRPGQGSYEQYF
TRBV6-2/TRBV6-3	NA	TRBJ2-7	NA	TGTGCCAGCAGCGGACAGACCTACGAGCAGTACTTC	CASSGQTYEQYF
TRBV18	TRBD1	TRBJ2-3	NA	TGTGCCAGCTCACCACGCAGGGGGCGTACTAGCACAGATACGCAGTATTTT	CASSPRRGRTSTDTQYF
TRBV15	NA	TRBJ2-5	NA	TGTGCCTCAGGGCGTCAGCGAGAGACCCAGTACTTC	CASGRQRETQYF
TRBV4-3	NA	TRBJ1-2	NA	TGCGCCAGCAGCCAAGATCAGTCCGGGGGGGATGGCTACACCTTC	CASSQDQSGGDGYTF
TRBV30	NA	TRBJ2-2	NA	TGTGCCTGGAGTTTTCTACGGAACACCGGGGAGCTGTTTTTT	CAWSFLRNTGELFF
TRBV18	NA	TRBJ2-7	NA	TGTGCCAGCTCACCAGGTCGGGGGGCAGCCCACTCCTACGAGCAGTACTTC	CASSPGRGAAHSYEQYF
TRBV19	NA	TRBJ1-1	NA	TGTGCCAGTAGTATAGGAGGGTACACTGAAGCTTTCTTT	CASSIGGYTEAFF
TRBV5-4	TRBD1	TRBJ2-5	NA	TGTGCCAGCAGCCCCCCGGGCAGGGGGCAAGAGACCCAGTACTTC	CASSPPGRGQETQYF
TRBV2	NA	TRBJ2-2	NA	TGTGCCAGCTCCCTGAGGGGGGGTGGCGGGGAGCTGTTTTTT	CASSLRGGGGELFF
TRBV7-9	NA	TRBJ1-3	NA	TGTGCCAGCAGCTTTCAGGGCGACTCTGGAAACACCATATATTTT	CASSFQGDSGNTIYF
TRBV5-1	NA	TRBJ2-1	NA	TGCGCCAGCAGCACAGGGAGCTCCTACAATGAGCAGTTCTTC	CASSTGSSYNEQFF
TRBV7-2	NA	TRBJ1-3	NA	TGTGCCAGCAGCTTAGCGGCAGCGACCTCTGGAAACACCATATATTTT	CASSLAAATSGNTIYF
TRBV6-2/TRBV6-3	NA	TRBJ1-1	NA	TGTGCCAGCAGCCCCCAGGGCCCGAACACTGAAGCTTTCTTT	CASSPQGPNTEAFF
TRBV7-2	TRBD2	TRBJ2-2	NA	TGTGCCAGCAGCTTTGGAGTAGCGGGCGGGGAGCTGTTTTTT	CASSFGVAGGELFF
TRBV6-1	TRBD1	TRBJ2-7	NA	TGTGCCAGCAGCGAAGGACAGGGGGCTTCGGGCGAGCAGTACTTC	CASSEGQGASGEQYF
TRBV7-9	TRBD2	TRBJ2-1	few	TGTGCCAGCAGCTTGACTTCAGGGCGGGAGAGTGAGCAGTTCTTC	CASSLTSGRESEQFF
TRBV6-5	NA	TRBJ1-2	NA	TGTGCCAGCAGATCAACAGGGACGGGGGGCTACACCTTC	CASRSTGTGGYTF